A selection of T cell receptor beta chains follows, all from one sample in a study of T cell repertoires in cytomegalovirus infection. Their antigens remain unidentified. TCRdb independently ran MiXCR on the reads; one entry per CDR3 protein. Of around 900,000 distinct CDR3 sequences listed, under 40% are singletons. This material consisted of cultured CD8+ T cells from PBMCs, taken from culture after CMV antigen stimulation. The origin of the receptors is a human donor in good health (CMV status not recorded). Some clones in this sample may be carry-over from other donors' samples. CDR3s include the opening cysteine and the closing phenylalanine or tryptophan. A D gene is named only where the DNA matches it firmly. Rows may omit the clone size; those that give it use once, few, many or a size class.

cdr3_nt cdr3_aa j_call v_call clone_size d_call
TGTGCCAGCAGTGAACCAGCTATAGCCAAAAACATTCAGTACTTC CASSEPAIAKNIQYF TRBJ2-4 TRBV6-1 few .
TGTGCCACCAGTGACGGACTAGCGGGGAGCAACAATGAGCAGTTCTTC CATSDGLAGSNNEQFF TRBJ2-1 TRBV24-1 few TRBD2
TGTGCCAGCAGCTTAACGGGACTAGCAGGCGAGACCCAGTACTTC CASSLTGLAGETQYF TRBJ2-5 TRBV7-9 . TRBD2
TGTGCCAGCAGCTCCACTAGCGGCGACTACGAGCAGTACTTC CASSSTSGDYEQYF TRBJ2-7 TRBV7-9 . TRBD2
TGTGCCAGCAGTCCGCGCTGGAACACCGGGGAGCTGTTTTTT CASSPRWNTGELFF TRBJ2-2 TRBV12-3/TRBV12-4 few .
TGTGCCAGCAGTTACTCTAGTCCACTAGCGGGGACAGATACGCAGTATTTT CASSYSSPLAGTDTQYF TRBJ2-3 TRBV6-6 few TRBD2
TGCGCCAGCAGCCAAACCATGACAGGGGGGAAGCCCCAGCATTTT CASSQTMTGGKPQHF TRBJ1-5 TRBV4-1 few TRBD1
TGCGCCAGCAGCCTACCTTGGGGGAGGACTAATGAAAAACTGTTTTTT CASSLPWGRTNEKLFF TRBJ1-4 TRBV5-1 . .
TGTGCCAGCAGTGAAGATGAAAGGTTGATTGGTACTGAAGCTTTCTTT CASSEDERLIGTEAFF TRBJ1-1 TRBV6-1 few .
TGTGCCAGCAGCTGGGATGGGACTAGCGCACAGACCCAGTACTTC CASSWDGTSAQTQYF TRBJ2-5 TRBV7-6 many TRBD2
TGTGCCAGCAGTACTCTAACTTACAATGAGCAGTTCTTC CASSTLTYNEQFF TRBJ2-1 TRBV12-3/TRBV12-4 many .
TGTGCCAGCAGCGAAGAAGACGGGGGGGAGCTGTTTTTT CASSEEDGGELFF TRBJ2-2 TRBV6-2/TRBV6-3 few .
TGTGCCAGCAGTGTTCGGGACAACTTCTATGGCTACACCTTC CASSVRDNFYGYTF TRBJ1-2 TRBV6-1 few .
TGCAGCGTTGATGACGGCGTCGGGACAGATACGCAGTATTTT CSVDDGVGTDTQYF TRBJ2-3 TRBV29-1 . .
TGTGCCAGCAGCCCTGGACCGGCTGAAGCTTTCTTT CASSPGPAEAFF TRBJ1-1 TRBV7-9 many .
TGTGCCAGCAGCTTCTTCTTTGGCTCCTACAATGAGCAGTTCTTC CASSFFFGSYNEQFF TRBJ2-1 TRBV7-2 few .
TGCAGTGCTAGAGCAGATAGGCGACAGGGGGTACGGGAATCCTACGAGCAGTACTTC CSARADRRQGVRESYEQYF TRBJ2-7 TRBV20-1 . TRBD1
TGTGCCAGTAGTATAGGAGGCCGGGTGAGAGATGAGCAGTTCTTC CASSIGGRVRDEQFF TRBJ2-1 TRBV19 . .
TGTGCCAGCAGGGGACTTTTTATTCAGTACTTC CASRGLFIQYF TRBJ2-4 TRBV27 few .
TGTGCCAGCAGCTCCAAGATAGGGCCCATTGGGGGCTACACCTTC CASSSKIGPIGGYTF TRBJ1-2 TRBV7-2 . .
TGTGCCAGCAGCTCGAAGGGACAGGGAAACACCGGGGAGCTGTTTTTT CASSSKGQGNTGELFF TRBJ2-2 TRBV7-8 many TRBD1
TGTGCTAGTGGTTTGACGGACAGCTACGAGCAGTACTTC CASGLTDSYEQYF TRBJ2-7 TRBV12-5 few .
TGTGCCACCAGCAGACAGACAGGGTACGGCTACACCTTC CATSRQTGYGYTF TRBJ1-2 TRBV15 few TRBD1
TGTGCCAGCAGCCCGGGGCGGGGCCGCTCCTACGAGCAGTACTTC CASSPGRGRSYEQYF TRBJ2-7 TRBV7-6 many .
TGTGCCAGCAGCTCGACGACTAGCGGGGGGAGGACCCAGTACTTC CASSSTTSGGRTQYF TRBJ2-5 TRBV9 . TRBD2
TGTGTCAGCAGCCAAGATCACATATTAAATGAAAAACTGTTTTTT CVSSQDHILNEKLFF TRBJ1-4 TRBV4-2 . .
TGTGCCAGCAGCTTAAGGGGACTAGCGGGGACCGGGGAGCTGTTTTTT CASSLRGLAGTGELFF TRBJ2-2 TRBV7-6 many TRBD2
TGTGCCAGCAGAAGCTTGGATGTGAGACATCCCACTGAAGCTTTCTTT CASRSLDVRHPTEAFF TRBJ1-1 TRBV2 . .
TGTGCCAGCAGCTTAGGCGGGGGACTGTTTTTT CASSLGGGLFF TRBJ1-4 TRBV7-9 . .
TGTGCCAGCAGAGTGCTGGGGGAAGAGACCCAGTACTTC CASRVLGEETQYF TRBJ2-5 TRBV12-3/TRBV12-4 few .
TGTGCCGTTTGGCGGGGGGGCCCACAAGAGACCCAGTACTTC CAVWRGGPQETQYF TRBJ2-5 TRBV10-3 . TRBD2
TGTGCCAGCAGTTACTGGGGGGAGGGCTACACCTTC CASSYWGEGYTF TRBJ1-2 TRBV6-5 . .
TGTGCCAGCAGCCCCGAGGGGACTAATGAAAAACTGTTTTTT CASSPEGTNEKLFF TRBJ1-4 TRBV5-5 few .
TGTGCCAGCACCTTTGGGGGGAATGAGCAGTTCTTC CASTFGGNEQFF TRBJ2-1 TRBV5-4 few .
TGTGCCAGCAGTCCTGGCGGGGACAACAATCAGCCCCAGCATTTT CASSPGGDNNQPQHF TRBJ1-5 TRBV27 . .
TGTGCCAGCAGCCCTCTGGAGAGCGGGGGGGCTACCGGGGAGCTGTTTTTT CASSPLESGGATGELFF TRBJ2-2 TRBV7-6 many TRBD2
TGCGCCAGCAGCCCGCCACAGGACCCAAGTACTGAAGCTTTCTTT CASSPPQDPSTEAFF TRBJ1-1 TRBV4-1 . .
TGTGCCACCAGCAGAGAAGCGGGTACAGATACGCAGTATTTT CATSREAGTDTQYF TRBJ2-3 TRBV15 few .
TGCAGCGTTGAAGATCCCGAGGGCACTGAAGCTTTCTTT CSVEDPEGTEAFF TRBJ1-1 TRBV29-1 . .
TGTGCCACCAGCAGGTCCACAGGGAACTATGGCTACACCTTC CATSRSTGNYGYTF TRBJ1-2 TRBV15 . .
TGTGCCACCCAGGGGGGGTGGGCGTTGAACACTGAAGCTTTCTTT CATQGGWALNTEAFF TRBJ1-1 TRBV12-3/TRBV12-4 . TRBD1
TGTGCCAGCAGAGAGACTAGCGGGGGTTCTAAGAATGAGCAGTTCTTC CASRETSGGSKNEQFF TRBJ2-1 TRBV7-8 few TRBD2
TGTGCCAGCAGCTTGGGGACGAGTATAGGAGATACGCAGTATTTT CASSLGTSIGDTQYF TRBJ2-3 TRBV11-3 few .
TGTGCCAGCAGCTTAGTAAGGTATGGGGGGCCCGATGAGCAGTTCTTC CASSLVRYGGPDEQFF TRBJ2-1 TRBV11-2 few .
TGTGCCAGCAGTTTCCTGGGGTATGATTCACCCCTCCACTTT CASSFLGYDSPLHF TRBJ1-6 TRBV12-3/TRBV12-4 . .
TGTGCCAGCAGTTTGGGCCGAAAGGGACCAAACAGGAACACTGAAGCTTTCTTT CASSLGRKGPNRNTEAFF TRBJ1-1 TRBV28 many .
TGTGCCAGCAGCCAAGCCCCATTCTCTGGAAACACCATATATTTT CASSQAPFSGNTIYF TRBJ1-3 TRBV14 . .
TGTGCCAGCAGTTTGGGGACCCCTTATAATTCACCCCTCCACTTT CASSLGTPYNSPLHF TRBJ1-6 TRBV28 few .
TGTGCCAGCAGCAATAATAAGGGGCATGGCCGCCAATACTCTGGAAACACCATATATTTT CASSNNKGHGRQYSGNTIYF TRBJ1-3 TRBV7-9 . .
TGTGCCAGCGGATACAGGGTGAACACTGAAGCTTTCTTT CASGYRVNTEAFF TRBJ1-1 TRBV6-6 . .
TGCAGTGCTATTACTCCGGGACTAGGGACCTACAATGAGCAGTTCTTC CSAITPGLGTYNEQFF TRBJ2-1 TRBV20-1 few TRBD2
TGTGCCAGCAGTTGGGGACTAGCGGATAGCACAGATACGCAGTATTTT CASSWGLADSTDTQYF TRBJ2-3 TRBV12-3/TRBV12-4 . TRBD2